A selection of T cell receptor beta chains follows, all from one sample in a study of T cells after yellow fever vaccination. TCRdb used MiXCR to reprocess the 5' RACE reads, holding one entry per CDR3 protein. The table includes about 74,000 distinct CDR3 sequences, around 7% detected once. This specimen was CD8+ T cells sorted from PBMCs, taken more than 4 days after the first yellow fever vaccination. The receptors were gathered from a man aged 18 to 29 who received the YFV17D yellow fever vaccine. Both conserved end residues are trimmed from each CDR3. Each record gives: V gene, J gene, clone size, CDR3 protein. Clone size is not always given. Where it is, it says once, few, many or a class for expanded clones.

V gene: TRBV5-5; J gene: TRBJ2-1; clone size: -; CDR3 protein: ASSFGLISYNEQF
V gene: TRBV29-1; J gene: TRBJ1-1; clone size: -; CDR3 protein: SVAGQGAPDTEAF
V gene: TRBV20-1; J gene: TRBJ1-5; clone size: -; CDR3 protein: SAEGTVDQPQH
V gene: TRBV20-1; J gene: TRBJ1-5; clone size: few; CDR3 protein: SARDLQDMEPQH
V gene: TRBV7-6; J gene: TRBJ2-7; clone size: few; CDR3 protein: ASSLEGQGYEQY
V gene: TRBV12-3/TRBV12-4; J gene: TRBJ2-3; clone size: -; CDR3 protein: ASSQGTLSTDTQY
V gene: TRBV7-9; J gene: TRBJ2-1; clone size: -; CDR3 protein: ASSWMNEQF
V gene: TRBV2; J gene: TRBJ1-4; clone size: few; CDR3 protein: ASSEVNEKLF
V gene: TRBV20-1; J gene: TRBJ2-1; clone size: few; CDR3 protein: SAALRGPRGNEQF
V gene: TRBV9; J gene: TRBJ1-1; clone size: few; CDR3 protein: ASSYGGNTEAF
V gene: TRBV23-1; J gene: TRBJ2-3; clone size: many; CDR3 protein: ASSQDRADTQY
V gene: TRBV13; J gene: TRBJ1-2; clone size: -; CDR3 protein: ASSFSSDLYGYT
V gene: TRBV7-6; J gene: TRBJ2-1; clone size: many; CDR3 protein: ASSLGLAGDEQF
V gene: TRBV12-3/TRBV12-4; J gene: TRBJ1-5; clone size: few; CDR3 protein: ASSLQGVNQPQH
V gene: TRBV5-1; J gene: TRBJ2-6; clone size: few; CDR3 protein: ASSLWEANVLT
V gene: TRBV27; J gene: TRBJ1-1; clone size: -; CDR3 protein: ASSLPGRAHEAF
V gene: TRBV20-1; J gene: TRBJ2-5; clone size: -; CDR3 protein: SALHSDRDRVKETQY
V gene: TRBV4-1; J gene: TRBJ2-7; clone size: many; CDR3 protein: ASTVTYRSSSYEQY
V gene: TRBV9; J gene: TRBJ1-1; clone size: many; CDR3 protein: ASSEGAGTEAF
V gene: TRBV4-1; J gene: TRBJ1-2; clone size: many; CDR3 protein: ASSQKAEKPNYGYT
V gene: TRBV14; J gene: TRBJ1-2; clone size: -; CDR3 protein: ASSQESGNYGYT
V gene: TRBV7-2; J gene: TRBJ1-3; clone size: many; CDR3 protein: ASSLLNWSGNTIY
V gene: TRBV4-2; J gene: TRBJ1-1; clone size: many; CDR3 protein: ASSQAVENTEAF
V gene: TRBV7-2; J gene: TRBJ2-2; clone size: many; CDR3 protein: ASSLVAGGPGGTGELF
V gene: TRBV3-1; J gene: TRBJ2-7; clone size: many; CDR3 protein: ASSQVSGSPYEQY
V gene: TRBV6-1; J gene: TRBJ2-3; clone size: -; CDR3 protein: ASSEKSSGADTQY
V gene: TRBV7-9; J gene: TRBJ2-3; clone size: -; CDR3 protein: ASSRSGGAGDTQY
V gene: TRBV7-3; J gene: TRBJ2-1; clone size: few; CDR3 protein: ASSLSAGPVNEQF
V gene: TRBV4-1; J gene: TRBJ1-3; clone size: -; CDR3 protein: ASSQERTVSGNTIY
V gene: TRBV30; J gene: TRBJ2-1; clone size: few; CDR3 protein: AWSVGLAGFADEQF
V gene: TRBV4-1; J gene: TRBJ2-1; clone size: -; CDR3 protein: ASSLTRQGGSYNEQF
V gene: TRBV4-1; J gene: TRBJ1-5; clone size: -; CDR3 protein: ASSQEYRGNQPQH
V gene: TRBV7-3; J gene: TRBJ2-5; clone size: few; CDR3 protein: ASSSTSGGVKTQY
V gene: TRBV7-9; J gene: TRBJ2-3; clone size: -; CDR3 protein: ASSLGSGDTQY
V gene: TRBV7-9; J gene: TRBJ2-7; clone size: -; CDR3 protein: ASSLAIPGEQY
V gene: TRBV10-1; J gene: TRBJ2-1; clone size: -; CDR3 protein: ASSEPAISSGVTYNEQF
V gene: TRBV27; J gene: TRBJ2-6; clone size: -; CDR3 protein: ASSQLTLEGANVLT
V gene: TRBV5-1; J gene: TRBJ1-1; clone size: few; CDR3 protein: ASSFWEGMNTEAF
V gene: TRBV13; J gene: TRBJ1-1; clone size: many; CDR3 protein: ASSLGRNTMAF
V gene: TRBV4-3; J gene: TRBJ2-1; clone size: -; CDR3 protein: ASSQLRPNEQF
V gene: TRBV4-1; J gene: TRBJ2-7; clone size: few; CDR3 protein: AISPGQASGEQY
V gene: TRBV27; J gene: TRBJ2-3; clone size: -; CDR3 protein: ASSYESVGTPQY
V gene: TRBV12-3/TRBV12-4; J gene: TRBJ1-1; clone size: few; CDR3 protein: AMSLDGWGTEAF
V gene: TRBV6-4; J gene: TRBJ2-1; clone size: few; CDR3 protein: ASSDSTSGANEQF
V gene: TRBV5-1; J gene: TRBJ2-3; clone size: many; CDR3 protein: ASTRLETSTDTQY
V gene: TRBV5-1; J gene: TRBJ2-4; clone size: -; CDR3 protein: ASSSWTGLAKNIQY
V gene: TRBV5-1; J gene: TRBJ2-7; clone size: -; CDR3 protein: ASSAGSYEQY
V gene: TRBV6-2/TRBV6-3; J gene: TRBJ2-4; clone size: few; CDR3 protein: ASSYSTSRGENIQY
V gene: TRBV12-3/TRBV12-4; J gene: TRBJ1-5; clone size: -; CDR3 protein: ASSWETGQPQH
V gene: TRBV30; J gene: TRBJ2-2; clone size: few; CDR3 protein: AWTSGGLLSGELF
V gene: TRBV20-1; J gene: TRBJ2-6; clone size: few; CDR3 protein: SARRRAKLSGANVLT
V gene: TRBV12-3/TRBV12-4; J gene: TRBJ1-3; clone size: many; CDR3 protein: ASSFDPNTIY